The present entry profiles one T cell receptor beta chain with its context. The sample belongs to a study of blood T cell repertoires in COVID-19. Study in general: T cells, B-cell-depleted T cells, or PBMCs provided the cDNA or gDNA that served as material.

Trimming took 0 bases from V and 5 from J, leaving 14 bases between them. Germline assignment: CDR1 MGHRA and CDR2 YSYEKL. CDR3 length equals 16 residues. Only in-frame clones appear in the TCRdb table, and some are missing; sequencing was by immunoSEQ multiplex PCR. The sample carries more than 95,000 clones, around 76% recorded once. The material sequenced was peripheral blood. The V and J genes are TRBV4-1 and TRBJ1-5; perhaps TRBD1 as D (6 bases). This TCR was sampled from a woman in her 70s with acute or convalescent COVID-19. The CDR3 DNA reads TGCGCCAGCAGCCAAGATACAGGGAGGGTGGATCAGCCCCAGCATTTT. Its translation is CASSQDTGRVDQPQHF.